The 23 T cell receptor beta chains given below trace back to one sample, sequenced in a study of blood T cells in healthy people across ages. A sample-barcoded 5' primer and a J-beta primer mix were used in a second PCR of roughly 6 to 11 cycles. TCRdb used MiXCR to reprocess the 5' RACE reads, holding one entry per CDR3 protein. Of roughly 800,000 distinct CDR3 sequences listed, roughly 35% are singletons. Specimen: blood. The receptors stem from a man aged 18-30 years in good health.

J is TRBJ1-1 and V is TRBV3-1; 7 nucleotides align to TRBD1. Germline CDR1 reads LGHDT; CDR2 reads YNNKEL (reference sequence). J was trimmed by 5 bases and V by 4 bases; bases with no gene match: 7. This CDR3 has 14 amino acids. The CDR3 reads CASSPQTGRTEAFF. The DNA of the CDR3 is TGTGCCAGCAGCCCACAGACAGGGCGGACTGAAGCTTTCTTT.

This clonotype showed up just a few times. The chain uses TRBV3-1 and TRBJ2-1; D remains unclear. This CDR3 has 15 amino acids. Germline loops: CDR1 LGHDT, CDR2 YNNKEL (reference sequence). Deletions cut 1 base from V and 2 bases from J, with 9 bases between. This CDR3 reads CASSQGMSPYNEQFF. The CDR3 coding sequence is TGTGCCAGCAGCCAAGGCATGAGCCCCTACAATGAGCAGTTCTTC.

V is TRBV9 and J is TRBJ2-3; 9 nucleotides match TRBD2. The V segment lost 3 bases and the J segment 3 bases; nucleotides outside the gene matches: 11. Germline lookup yields CDR1 SGDLS and CDR2 YYNGEE. CDR3 size: 17 residues. The CDR3 DNA reads TGTGCCAGCAGCGCCATGGGAGCGGGGGGTACTACAGATACGCAGTATTTT. Amino acid sequence: CASSAMGAGGTTDTQYF.

This clonotype was seen a few times. The V call is TRBV20-1, the J call TRBJ2-1, with a weak D call TRBD2 (6 bases). CDR1 and CDR2 from the germline V gene are DFQATT and SNEGSKA (reference sequence). V was trimmed by 5 bases and J by 5 bases, leaving 16 bases between them. This CDR3 has 14 amino acids. The CDR3 sequence: CSAAPGSPHNEQFF. The CDR3 bases are TGCAGTGCTGCCCCCGGGAGCCCACACAATGAGCAGTTCTTC.

The genes are TRBV20-1 and TRBJ1-1; D is unclear. Germline CDR1 and CDR2: DFQATT and SNEGSKA (reference sequence). The CDR3 has 11 residues. Between the trimmed V and J ends, which lost 5 bases and 5 bases, there was a span of 9 bases. The CDR3 reads CSAPRGTEAFF. The CDR3 DNA reads as TGCAGTGCTCCCCGGGGTACTGAAGCTTTCTTT.

This clonotype came up a few times. This sequence joins TRBV12-3 or TRBV12-4 and TRBJ2-1; 10 nucleotides align to TRBD2. The V segment lost 7 bases and the J segment 9 bases; nucleotides outside the gene matches: 12. The CDR3 is 15 residues long. CDR3 in amino acids: CASTLRTSGPVEQFF. The DNA of the CDR3 is TGTGCCAGCACCTTAAGGACTAGCGGTCCCGTTGAGCAGTTCTTC.

The genes are TRBV7-3 and TRBJ1-6; D unresolved. With 4 bases removed from V and 7 bases from J, the gap between germline ends came to 17 bases. The CDR3 has 16 residues. The germline V gene encodes CDR1 SGHTA and CDR2 FQGTGA. Here the CDR3 reads CASSSNGVLANSPLHF. DNA for the CDR3: TGTGCCAGCAGCTCCAACGGGGTTCTTGCGAATTCACCCCTCCACTTT.

A few counts support this clonotype. V is TRBV9 and J is TRBJ1-1; D remains ambiguous. This CDR3 has 14 amino acids. Germline V gene sequence: CDR1 SGDLS, CDR2 YYNGEE. Trimming took off 3 bases at V and 2 bases at J, with 11 bases between the two ends. CDR3 bases: TGTGCCAGCAGCGGACGGGAGGTTAACACTGAAGCTTTCTTT. Translated, it gives CASSGREVNTEAFF.

As to this clonotype: A junction boundary mismatches the germline segment, possibly from a read error. This sequence joins TRBV6-1 and TRBJ2-7; unclear D gene. The CDR3 contains 13 residues. Germline CDR1 reads MNHNS; CDR2 reads SASEGT. CDR3 nucleotides: TGTGTCAGCAGTGAAGCGCTCTCCTACGAGCAGTACTTC. It is translated as CVSSEALSYEQYF.

This clonotype was found a few times. The V and J genes are TRBV2 and TRBJ2-3; 11 nucleotides align to TRBD2. The germline V gene encodes CDR1 SNHLY and CDR2 FYNNEI. After removal of 7 bases from V and 2 bases from J, the junction contained 5 bases not matched to a gene. The CDR3 runs to 15 residues. CDR3 protein: CASKRGLAATDTQYF. In nucleotides, the CDR3 is TGTGCCAGCAAGAGGGGACTAGCGGCCACAGATACGCAGTATTTT.

Points on this clonotype: A clone one base away is much larger, so this may be a read error. The chain is built from TRBV27 and TRBJ2-1, with 7 bases matching TRBD2. V was pared by 6 bases and J by 2 bases, with 7 bases of the junction left unmatched. Germline V CDR1 and CDR2: MNHEY, SMNVEV (reference sequence). CDR3 length: 15 amino acids. DNA for the CDR3: TGTGCCAGCAGCGTCTCTAGCGGCCCCTACAATGAGCAGTTCTTC. This codes for CASSVSSGPYNEQFF.

The chain joins TRBV10-2 to TRBJ1-1; 8 nucleotides agree with TRBD1. With V trimmed by 3 bases and J by 2 bases, 8 bases remained unmatched. Germline V gene sequence: CDR1 WSHSY, CDR2 SAAADI. CDR3 size: 16 residues. The DNA for the CDR3 is TGCGCCAGCAGTGACCGCGACAGGGGACTCAACACTGAAGCTTTCTTT. It codes for CASSDRDRGLNTEAFF.

The genes are TRBV29-1 and TRBJ1-1; TRBD1 matches 10 bases. The V gene's germline CDR1 is SQVTM and CDR2 ANQGSEA. The length of the CDR3 is 18 residues. With V trimmed by 7 bases and J by 3 bases, 20 bases remained unmatched. In nucleotides, the CDR3 is TGCAGCGCTCTCCCCCACTGGCGGACAGGGGGTAAGGACACTGAAGCTTTCTTT. It codes for CSALPHWRTGGKDTEAFF.

This clonotype occurred a few times. This chain links TRBV4-3 with TRBJ2-1; D is undetermined. The last part of the DNA fits TRBJ2-7 better; the J call may be wrong. This CDR3 spans 16 amino acids. Germline V gene data show CDR1 as LGHNA and CDR2 as YSLEER. The CDR3 loop reads CASSQGARFSYNEQYF. The CDR3 DNA reads as TGCGCCAGCAGCCAAGGGGCGAGATTCTCCTACAATGAGCAGTACTTC.

The chain combines TRBV6-5 with TRBJ2-1; TRBD2 agrees at 10 bases. This CDR3 region has 15 residues. Trimming removed 4 bases from V and 10 bases from J; junction bases left unmatched: 10. Germline CDR1 is MNHEY and CDR2 is SVGAGI. The CDR3 DNA reads TGTGCCAGCAGTTCGGTAGCGGGAGGTCCTGGGGAGCAGTTCTTC. This translates into CASSSVAGGPGEQFF.

This clonotype has a handful of counts. CDR3 amino acids: CASSGQGADGEQFF. In DNA, the CDR3 is TGTGCCAGCTCGGGACAGGGGGCCGACGGTGAGCAGTTCTTC. V usage is TRBV7-2 and J usage is TRBJ2-1; 12 bases align to TRBD1. The germline gives CDR1 SGHTA, CDR2 FQGNSA. After removal of 8 bases from V and 9 bases from J, the junction contained 8 bases not matched to a gene. The CDR3 is 14 amino acids.

This chain uses TRBV27 with TRBJ2-1; D is unclear. Germline V gene data show CDR1 as MNHEY and CDR2 as SMNVEV (reference sequence). The CDR3 runs to 13 residues. The V end lost 0 bases, the J end lost 3 bases, and 3 bases lay between the germline ends. CDR3 nucleotide sequence: TGTGCCAGCAGTTTATCCATCTACAATGAGCAGTTCTTC. This gives the protein CASSLSIYNEQFF.

V gene TRBV5-1 combines with J gene TRBJ2-7, with D tentatively TRBD2 (5 bases). CDR3 size: 14 residues. Germline CDR1 and CDR2: SGHRS and YFSETQ. V shed 5 bases and J shed 0 bases, with 12 bases lying between them. CDR3 DNA: TGCGCCAGCAGTTCGGAGGAGGACTCCTACGAGCAGTACTTC. It encodes CASSSEEDSYEQYF. Drawing the rest from reference TRBV5-1 and TRBJ2-7, the complete variable domain is KAGVTQTPRYLIKTRGQQVTLSCSPISGHRSVSWYQQTPGQGLQFLFEYFSETQRNKGNFPGRFSGRQFSNSRSEMNVSTLELGDSALYLCASSSEEDSYEQYFGPGTRLTVT.

J is TRBJ2-2 and V is TRBV7-2, with 9 bases identical to TRBD1. This CDR3 is built from 16 residues. J lost 4 bases, V lost 5 bases, and 8 bases had no gene match. From germline, CDR1 is SGHTA and CDR2 FQGNSA. The CDR3 reads CASSLEGQGFTGELFF. CDR3 nucleotides: TGTGCCAGCAGCCTCGAGGGACAGGGCTTCACCGGGGAGCTGTTTTTT. Filled out from reference TRBV7-2 and TRBJ2-2, the complete variable domain reads GAGVSQSPSNKVTEKGKDVELRCDPISGHTALYWYRQSLGQGLEFLIYFQGNSAPDKSGLPSDRFSAERTGGSVSTLTIQRTQQEDSAVYLCASSLEGQGFTGELFFGEGSRLTVL.

The count of this clonotype is one. A much larger clone lies a single base off, so this may be a read error. The CDR3 DNA is TGTGCCACCTCTACCCAACTAGCGGGTTCAGATACGCAGTATTTT. It encodes CATSTQLAGSDTQYF. This sequence joins TRBV5-5 and TRBJ2-3; TRBD2 matches 9 bases. The CDR3 contains 15 residues. V lost 9 bases, J lost 4 bases, and 12 bases stayed unmatched. CDR1 and CDR2 (germline): SGHKS, YYEKEE (reference sequence). The full variable domain, rest sourced from reference TRBV5-5 and TRBJ2-3, is DAGVTQSPTHLIKTRGQQVTLRCSPISGHKSVSWYQQVLGQGPQFIFQYYEKEERGRGNFPDRFSARQFPNYSSELNVNALLLGDSALYLCATSTQLAGSDTQYFGPGTRLTVL.

Regarding this clonotype: No conserved phenylalanine or tryptophan ends this CDR3, so it is likely a read error. The chain carries TRBV7-9 and TRBJ1-2; D is ambiguous. This CDR3 has 14 amino acids. Germline V gene data show CDR1 as SEHNR and CDR2 as FQNEAQ (reference sequence). The germline V and J ends were trimmed by 4 bases and 6 bases, with 15 bases remaining between them. CDR3 DNA: TGTGCCAGCAGCTCCGACATCCGAGGGCATGGCTACACCTTG. Translated, it gives CASSSDIRGHGYTL.

This clonotype was picked up many times. This chain connects TRBV9 to TRBJ1-2, with 7 bases matching TRBD1. The CDR3 has 14 residues. Germline-derived CDR1 and CDR2 are SGDLS and YYNGEE. The junction had 10 bases not matched to a gene; V was cut back by 4 bases and J by 7 bases. The CDR3 DNA reads TGTGCCAGCAGCCTCCGGACAGGTGTGCCTGGCTACACCTTC. This codes for CASSLRTGVPGYTF.

Concerning this clonotype: A read error may account for a junction end that differs from germline. The rearrangement uses TRBV7-2 and TRBJ2-3; D may match TRBD1 or TRBD2 (5 bases each). The CDR3 is 15 amino acids. Germline assignment: CDR1 SGHTA and CDR2 FQGNSA. The CDR3 bases are TGTGCCAGCAGCTTAGAACTAGTGGACACAGATATGCAGTATTTT. It translates to CASSLELVDTDMQYF.